These T cell receptor beta chains were read from a single sample in a study of T cell changes during pregnancy in multiple sclerosis. Clones were read by immunoSEQ multiplex PCR, and TCRdb kept only the in-frame ones, dropping some. The profile shows tens of thousands of clones, 85% to 95% of them singletons. The sample was CD8+ T cells from peripheral blood mononuclear cells, taken in the third trimester of pregnancy. These receptors were collected from a female donor with multiple sclerosis, enrolled in a pregnancy study. Both conserved end residues are part of each CDR3. Each record gives: D gene, V gene, clone size, J gene, CDR3 DNA, CDR3 protein. The D gene is left open where the match is weak. Expanded clones are given a class, and other clones once, few, many or no size at all.

>NA|TRBV11-2|NA|TRBJ2-1
TGTGCCAGCAGCTTAATCAGGGCTAATGAGCAGTTCTTC
CASSLIRANEQFF
>NA|TRBV19|NA|TRBJ2-1
TGTGCCAGTAGTTACGCAAGGGGAAGCCCTGAGGATGAGCAGTTCTTC
CASSYARGSPEDEQFF
>TRBD1|TRBV11-1|NA|TRBJ2-1
TGTGCCAGCAGCCCCTCGATCACAGGGGGCCTCTACAATGAGCAGTTCTTC
CASSPSITGGLYNEQFF
>TRBD2|TRBV28|NA|TRBJ2-5
TGTGCCAGCAGTCCACTAGCGCTACAAGAGACCCAGTACTTC
CASSPLALQETQYF
>NA|TRBV27|NA|TRBJ2-2
TGTGCCAGCAGCCCCTCTTCCGGTTTATTGGTCCCCGGGGAGCTGTTTTTT
CASSPSSGLLVPGELFF
>NA|TRBV21-1|NA|TRBJ2-1
TGTGCCAGCAGCAAAGCTCGGGTGGGGGCACCCTACAATGAGCAGTTCTTC
CASSKARVGAPYNEQFF
>NA|TRBV11-3|NA|TRBJ2-7
TGTGCCAGCAGCTTCCGAGACAGCTACGAGCAGTACTTC
CASSFRDSYEQYF
>NA|TRBV4-1|NA|TRBJ2-7
TGCGCCAGCAGCCAAGATCAGGCTTACGAGCAGTACTTC
CASSQDQAYEQYF
>TRBD1|TRBV29-1|NA|TRBJ2-7
TGCAGCGCCCTGACAGGGGCTAGCTCCTACGAGCAGTACTTC
CSALTGASSYEQYF
>TRBD2|TRBV27|NA|TRBJ2-3
TGTGCCAGCAGTTTGGGGACTAGCGGGAGCGATACGCAGTATTTT
CASSLGTSGSDTQYF
>NA|TRBV4-1|NA|TRBJ1-6
TGCGCCAGCAGCCAAGAGGGCAGTCGTTCACCCCTCCACTTT
CASSQEGSRSPLHF
>NA|TRBV4-1|NA|TRBJ2-7
TGCGCCAGCAGCCAAGGTCCCACAGGAGCCTACGAGCAGTACTTC
CASSQGPTGAYEQYF
>TRBD2|TRBV4-1|once|TRBJ2-1
TGCGCCAGCAGCCAAGAAGGGGCGGGAGGCGGTTACAATGAGCAGTTCTTC
CASSQEGAGGGYNEQFF
>NA|TRBV5-4|NA|TRBJ1-1
TGTGCCAGCAGCCCCCGCGAGGGAATGAACACTGAAGCTTTCTTT
CASSPREGMNTEAFF
>NA|TRBV10-1|NA|TRBJ2-7
TGCGCCAGCAGTGATGAGGGAGCTCCCATAGAGCAGTACTTC
CASSDEGAPIEQYF
>TRBD1|TRBV9|NA|TRBJ1-2
TGTGCCAGCAGCGCCCCGACAGGGGCCAACTATGGCTACACCTTC
CASSAPTGANYGYTF
>TRBD1|TRBV4-1|NA|TRBJ1-2
TGCGCCAGCAGCCAAGGCGCTACAGGGGCTTATGGCTACACCTTC
CASSQGATGAYGYTF
>NA|TRBV4-3|NA|TRBJ1-4
TGCGCCAGCAGCCAAGATTTGGGGGCAGGAAGGGAAAAACTGTTTTTT
CASSQDLGAGREKLFF
>TRBD1|TRBV15|NA|TRBJ2-7
TGTGCCACCAGCAGAGATGGGACAGGGGTTAACTACGAGCAGTACTTC
CATSRDGTGVNYEQYF
>TRBD2|TRBV7-2|NA|TRBJ2-7
TGTGCCAGCAGCTTAGATGGGCCGCGGGGGGGCTCCTACGAGCAGTACTTC
CASSLDGPRGGSYEQYF
>TRBD1|TRBV4-2|NA|TRBJ1-1
TGTGCCAGCAGCCAAGCCCGGACAGGGGGAACTGAAGCTTTCTTT
CASSQARTGGTEAFF
>NA|TRBV29-1|NA|TRBJ2-5
TGCAGCGTTGCTTTAAGCCCGCAAGAGACCCAGTACTTC
CSVALSPQETQYF
>NA|TRBV7-9|NA|TRBJ2-7
TGTGCCAGCAGCGGTTTCGGGACCTACGAGCAGTACTTC
CASSGFGTYEQYF
>NA|TRBV21-1|once|TRBJ2-6
TGTGCCAGCAGCATGACAGGGGGCTCTGGGGCCAACGTCCTGACTTTC
CASSMTGGSGANVLTF